A few counts support the clone carrying this T cell receptor (beta chain). Trimming removed 6 bases at V and 3 bases at J, with 12 bases between. Germline CDR1 is MNHEY and CDR2 is SVGAGI. The CDR3 length is 14 residues. This sample was taken from a study of shared clonotypes between healthy human individuals. Every subset had its genomic DNA shared out evenly among several immunoSEQ plates. Produced via immunoSEQ multiplex PCR; TCRdb's table is partial and in-frame only. In the table there are approximately 600,000 clones, approximately 95% of which are singletons. Positively selected for CCR7, the CD45RO-negative cells used as naive CD8 cells excluded terminally differentiated effector memory CD45RA+ cells.

The TCR sequence derives from a young woman in good health. The chain links TRBV6-5 to TRBJ1-5; D gene uncertain. The sequenced sample was naive CD8+ T cells sorted from blood. Written as DNA, the CDR3 is TGTGCCAGCAGCCCGCCGCAGACCAATCAGCCCCAGCATTTT. Translating gives CASSPPQTNQPQHF.